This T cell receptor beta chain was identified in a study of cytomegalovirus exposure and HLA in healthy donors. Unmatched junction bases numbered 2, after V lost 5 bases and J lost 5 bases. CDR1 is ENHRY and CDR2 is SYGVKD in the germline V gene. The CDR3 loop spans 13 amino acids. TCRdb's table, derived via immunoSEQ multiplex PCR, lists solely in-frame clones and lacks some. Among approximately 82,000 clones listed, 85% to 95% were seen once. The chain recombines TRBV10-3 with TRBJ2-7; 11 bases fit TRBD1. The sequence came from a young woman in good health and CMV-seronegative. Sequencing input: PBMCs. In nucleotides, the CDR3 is TGTGCCATCAGTTGGACAGGGGGCCACGAGCAGTACTTC. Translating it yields CAISWTGGHEQYF.